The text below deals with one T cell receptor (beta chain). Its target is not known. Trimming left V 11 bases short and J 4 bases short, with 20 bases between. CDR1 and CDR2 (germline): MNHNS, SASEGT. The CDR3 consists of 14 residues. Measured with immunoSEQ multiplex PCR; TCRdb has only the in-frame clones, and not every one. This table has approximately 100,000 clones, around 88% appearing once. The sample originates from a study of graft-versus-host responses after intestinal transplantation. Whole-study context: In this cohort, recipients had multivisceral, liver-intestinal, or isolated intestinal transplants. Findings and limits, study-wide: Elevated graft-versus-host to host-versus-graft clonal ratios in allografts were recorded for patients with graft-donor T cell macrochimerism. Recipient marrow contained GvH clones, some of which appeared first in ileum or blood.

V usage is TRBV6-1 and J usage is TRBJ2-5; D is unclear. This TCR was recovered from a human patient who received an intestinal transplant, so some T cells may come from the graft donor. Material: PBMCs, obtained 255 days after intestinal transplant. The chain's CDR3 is CAAGPSGWGETQYF. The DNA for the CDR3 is TGTGCCGCAGGACCGTCCGGCTGGGGAGAGACCCAGTACTTC.